This T cell receptor (beta chain) was captured by sequencing in a study of beta chain features in type 1 diabetes. Trimming removed 5 bases from V and 1 base from J, with 3 bases in between. Germline V gene data show CDR1 as MNHEY and CDR2 as SVGAGI. The CDR3 is 11 amino acids. The isolated RNA, all of it, was reverse transcribed, so expressed TCRB transcripts were what got sequenced. Using immunoSEQ multiplex PCR, the repertoire was profiled, and TCRdb retains in-frame clones only, with some absent. The profile shows about 250,000 clones, over 12% of them singletons. On this clone: Possible read error: a much larger clone is one base away.

The sequencing sample was made of naive CD4+ T cells from blood. The sequence was collected from a woman between 35 and 50 years old in good health. The V and J genes are TRBV6-5 and TRBJ2-7; D unresolved. The CDR3 reads CASSPSYEQYF. The CDR3 DNA reads as TGTGCCAGCAGTCCTTCCTACGAGCAGTACTTC.